Each of the 30 T cell receptor beta chains below was sequenced from the same sample in a study of T-cell memory formation after mild COVID-19. In TCRdb, the 5' RACE reads were re-called with MiXCR into one record per CDR3 protein. Counted here are under 300,000 distinct CDR3 sequences, roughly 9.4% occurring once; the ten biggest clones make up roughly 21%. The sequencing sample was made of PBMCs or a T cell subset sorted from them (not recorded which). Receptors originate from a man younger than 35 who had mild COVID-19 (a few samples of this study predate the infection). Cell type and time point are not known.

This clonotype came up a few times. This chain uses TRBV3-1 with TRBJ2-7, with 9 bases identical to TRBD1. The CDR3 runs to 13 residues. V shed 4 bases, J shed 5 bases, and the junction held 3 bases outside the gene matches. Germline V gene lookup returns CDR1 LGHDT and CDR2 YNNKEL (reference sequence). The CDR3 region is CASSRTGDNEQYF. The CDR3 DNA sequence: TGTGCCAGCAGCCGGACAGGGGACAACGAGCAGTACTTC.

The chain is built from TRBV9 and TRBJ1-6; no clear D. There are 15 residues in the CDR3. V lost 5 bases and J 10 bases, leaving 19 bases between the germline ends. Germline V CDR1 and CDR2: SGDLS, YYNGEE. The CDR3 here is CASSEPGRSKSPLHF. In nucleotides, the CDR3 is TGTGCCAGCAGTGAACCCGGCAGGTCTAAGTCACCCCTCCACTTT.

Only a few counts were recorded for this clonotype. This rearrangement joins TRBV7-2 to TRBJ2-4; 7 positions agree with TRBD1. With 2 bases clipped from V and 6 bases from J, the junction kept 4 bases outside the gene matches. Looked up from germline, CDR1 is SGHTA and CDR2 is FQGNSA. The CDR3 is made up of 14 amino acids. CDR3 DNA sequence: TGTGCCAGCAGCTTACAGACAGGGAGAAACATTCAGTACTTC. Encoded protein: CASSLQTGRNIQYF.

This clonotype was seen a few times. V is TRBV5-6 and J is TRBJ2-7, with D unresolved. V lost 4 bases and J lost 7, with 12 bases in between. The germline V gene has CDR1 SGHDT and CDR2 YYEEEE. The CDR3 consists of 12 residues. CDR3 DNA: TGTGCCAGCAGCCACCTAGGGCGAGAGCAGTACTTC. Its protein is CASSHLGREQYF.

This clonotype showed up just a few times. The chain recombines TRBV20-1 with TRBJ2-3; TRBD2 matches at 9 bases. The trim removed 6 bases at V and 4 bases at J, leaving 8 bases unmatched. This CDR3 spans 14 amino acids. CDR1 DFQATT and CDR2 SNEGSKA come from the germline V gene (reference sequence). CDR3 bases: TGCAGTGCCACCCCGGCGGGGGGGGCAGATACGCAGTATTTT. It yields the protein CSATPAGGADTQYF.

The V gene is TRBV5-1, the J gene TRBJ2-1; D may be TRBD1 (5 bases). The germline CDR1 and CDR2 sequences are SGHRS and YFSETQ. The CDR3 contains 14 residues. The V end was cut by 5 bases, the J end by 3 bases, with 12 bases between. DNA of the CDR3: TGCGCCAGCAGACTACAGGAAAGCTACAATGAGCAGTTCTTC. This translates into CASRLQESYNEQFF.

This clonotype was counted only a few times. The chain has TRBV4-3 and TRBJ2-3; 14 nucleotides line up with TRBD2. The V and J ends lost 4 bases and 6 bases, in that order; junction bases with no gene match: 6. Per the germline V gene, CDR1 is LGHNA and CDR2 is YSLEER. This CDR3 is 16 amino acids long. The CDR3 region has the DNA TGCGCCAGCAGCCCGGGACTAGCGGGGGAGGTGGATACGCAGTATTTT. It is translated as CASSPGLAGEVDTQYF.

The gene calls are TRBV6-5 and TRBJ2-7; 8 bases match TRBD2. Germline values: CDR1 MNHEY, CDR2 SVGAGI. CDR3 length: 15 residues. With 4 bases clipped from V and 1 base from J, the junction kept 6 bases outside the gene matches. DNA of the CDR3: TGTGCCAGCAGTTCACGACTAGCGTTGTCCTACGAGCAGTACTTC. This encodes CASSSRLALSYEQYF.

The V call is TRBV12-2, the J call TRBJ1-5. TRBV12-2 is listed as a pseudogene. The CDR3 has 16 amino acids. The CDR3 DNA follows: TGTGCAAGTCGCTTAAAGGTCAAGGACAGCAATCAGCCCCAGCATTTT. Its protein is CASRLKVKDSNQPQHF.

This clonotype was seen more than once but under ten times. The chain uses TRBV24-1 and TRBJ2-6; maybe TRBD1 (5 bases). V dropped 6 bases and J dropped 2 bases, with 10 bases sitting between them. Germline V gene data show CDR1 as KGHDR and CDR2 as SFDVKD. This CDR3 has 15 amino acids. CDR3 sequence reads: CATSSEGAGANVLTF. The CDR3 DNA follows: TGTGCCACCAGTTCCGAAGGGGCTGGGGCCAACGTCCTGACTTTC.

This clonotype has ten or more counts. The chain carries TRBV5-1 and TRBJ2-3; 7 nucleotides agree with TRBD1. The V gene's germline CDR1 is SGHRS and CDR2 YFSETQ. With 1 base clipped from V and 4 bases from J, the junction kept 3 bases outside the gene matches. CDR3 length: 14 amino acids. CDR3 coding DNA: TGCGCCAGCAGCTTGACAGGGGTGGCAGATACGCAGTATTTT. Translating gives CASSLTGVADTQYF.

This clonotype has only a few counts. The CDR3: CASSLNLRASGYTF. DNA for the CDR3: TGTGCCAGCAGCTTAAATCTTCGGGCCTCTGGCTACACCTTC. The chain carries TRBV7-2 and TRBJ1-2; D remains unclear. The CDR3 extends over 14 amino acids. Trimming took off 2 bases at V and 7 bases at J, with 14 bases between the two ends. The germline gives CDR1 SGHTA, CDR2 FQGNSA.

Many counts were recorded for this clonotype. The chain employs TRBV20-1 and TRBJ2-7, with D possibly being TRBD1 (6 bases). The germline CDR1 and CDR2 sequences are DFQATT and SNEGSKA (reference sequence). This CDR3 contains 15 residues. V gave up 0 bases and J gave up 6 bases, with 18 bases separating them. The CDR3 region is CSARDPSGVWAEQYF. The CDR3 coding sequence is TGCAGTGCTAGAGATCCTTCAGGGGTTTGGGCCGAGCAGTACTTC.

In its sample, this clonotype was seen a few times. This sequence joins TRBV24-1 and TRBJ2-2; 10 positions match TRBD2. The CDR3 contains 16 residues. Per germline, CDR1 KGHDR and CDR2 SFDVKD. V lost 4 bases to trimming and J lost 4 bases; unmatched junction nucleotides: 5. The CDR3 coding sequence is TGTGCCACCAGTGAACCTAGCGGGGGAGCCACCGGGGAGCTGTTTTTT. This gives the protein CATSEPSGGATGELFF.

V is TRBV7-8 and J is TRBJ1-3; D gene ambiguous. Trimming stripped 0 bases from V and 2 bases from J, with 11 bases between. The length of the CDR3 is 16 residues. The V gene's germline CDR1 is SGHVS and CDR2 FQNEAQ. For the CDR3, the DNA is TGTGCCAGCAGCTTAGCCGGGCGTACCACTGGAAACACCATATATTTT. Protein sequence: CASSLAGRTTGNTIYF.

This clonotype was detected only a few times. This chain links TRBV24-1 with TRBJ2-1, with TRBD2 matching over 10 bases. Germline CDR1 KGHDR, CDR2 SFDVKD. There are 15 residues in the CDR3. V lost 2 bases, J lost 9 bases, and 6 bases stayed unmatched. This CDR3 reads CATSDSGSGGFEQFF. Here the CDR3 DNA reads TGTGCCACCAGTGATTCCGGTAGCGGGGGGTTTGAGCAGTTCTTC.

CDR3 nucleotide sequence: TGCGCCAGCAGCCAAGCCACTTACTACGAGCAGTACTTC. It translates to CASSQATYYEQYF. The chain is built from TRBV4-1 and TRBJ2-7; no definite D call. The CDR3 spans 13 residues. Trimming removed 1 base from V and 3 bases from J, with 7 bases in between. The germline CDR1 and CDR2 sequences are MGHRA and YSYEKL.

This clonotype has a handful of counts. This chain joins TRBV11-1 and TRBJ1-2; no clear D gene. Germline V gene sequence: CDR1 SGHAT, CDR2 FQDESV (reference sequence). CDR3 length: 14 residues. The V and J ends lost 1 base and 6 bases respectively, with 12 bases between them. The CDR3 DNA sequence: TGTGCCAGCAGCTTAGGTCTGGGTGCAGATGGCTACACCTTC. It yields the protein CASSLGLGADGYTF. The whole variable domain, remainder taken from reference TRBV11-1 and TRBJ1-2, is EAEVAQSPRYKITEKSQAVAFWCDPISGHATLYWYRQILGQGPELLVQFQDESVVDDSQLPKDRFSAERLKGVDSTLKIQPAELGDSAMYLCASSLGLGADGYTFGSGTRLTVV.

This clonotype was counted only a few times. The chain couples TRBV12-3 or TRBV12-4 to TRBJ2-5, with D tentatively TRBD1 or TRBD2 (6 bases each). This CDR3 has 14 amino acids. The V gene lost 1 base and the J gene lost 5 bases, with 11 bases spanning the gap. Here the CDR3 reads CASSLGGARETQYF. DNA for the CDR3: TGTGCCAGCAGTTTAGGGGGGGCGAGGGAGACCCAGTACTTC.

CDR3 coding DNA: TGCAGTGGTAGCCTGGCAGGGGGTAGGCGGGAGACCCAGTACTTC. This sequence encodes CSGSLAGGRRETQYF. This sequence joins TRBV20-1 and TRBJ2-5; 7 nucleotides agree with TRBD1. Germline lookup yields CDR1 DFQATT and CDR2 SNEGSKA (reference sequence). V was clipped by 7 bases and J by 5 bases; unmatched bases: 16. This CDR3 region has 15 residues.

This clonotype was counted only a few times. The V gene is TRBV7-2, the J gene TRBJ2-3; 10 bases fit TRBD2. CDR1 and CDR2 (germline): SGHTA, FQGNSA. V trimming: 5 bases; J trimming: 0 bases; junction bases outside the gene matches: 5. The CDR3 consists of 16 residues. The CDR3 reads CASSVTSGVSTDTQYF. In DNA form, the CDR3 reads TGTGCCAGCAGCGTAACTAGCGGGGTTAGCACAGATACGCAGTATTTT. Full variable domain (rest looked up from reference TRBV7-2 and TRBJ2-3): GAGVSQSPSNKVTEKGKDVELRCDPISGHTALYWYRQSLGQGLEFLIYFQGNSAPDKSGLPSDRFSAERTGGSVSTLTIQRTQQEDSAVYLCASSVTSGVSTDTQYFGPGTRLTVL.

The chain has TRBV20-1 and TRBJ2-6; D gene ambiguous. The germline CDR1 and CDR2 sequences are DFQATT and SNEGSKA (reference sequence). Trimming pared 4 bases from V and 0 bases from J, leaving 1 base between. The CDR3 spans 12 residues. This chain's CDR3 is CSAISGANVLTF. CDR3 nucleotides: TGCAGTGCTATCTCTGGGGCCAACGTCCTGACTTTC.

This clonotype was seen more than once but under ten times. The genes are TRBV12-3 or TRBV12-4 and TRBJ2-3; 7 nucleotides agree with TRBD2. The CDR3 contains 14 residues. V was pared by 7 bases and J by 1 base, with 5 bases of the junction left unmatched. CDR3 coding DNA: TGTGCCAGCACCCTTCGGGGGGGCACAGATACGCAGTATTTT. This sequence encodes CASTLRGGTDTQYF.

The rearrangement uses TRBV24-1 and TRBJ2-1, with TRBD1 matching over 8 bases. The CDR3 has 17 amino acids. Germline V gives CDR1 KGHDR, CDR2 SFDVKD. The J segment lost 8 bases and the V segment lost 5 bases, leaving 16 bases of the junction unmatched. The CDR3 nucleotides read TGTGCCACCAGTGGGACAGGGAAAGCTCACCCAGGCGATGAGCAGTTCTTC. The encoded protein is CATSGTGKAHPGDEQFF.

This sequence joins TRBV3-1 and TRBJ1-2, with no clear D. The germline V and J ends were trimmed by 0 bases and 4 bases, with 12 bases remaining between them. The CDR3 has 15 amino acids. CDR1 is LGHDT and CDR2 is YNNKEL in the germline V gene (reference sequence). CDR3 in DNA: TGTGCCAGCAGCCAAGAGGCGGTATTGCTCTATGGCTACACCTTC. Amino acid sequence: CASSQEAVLLYGYTF.

V and J are TRBV12-3 or TRBV12-4 and TRBJ2-3; 8 bases align to TRBD2. This CDR3 spans 15 amino acids. Unmatched junction bases numbered 7, after V lost 4 bases and J lost 4 bases. The CDR3 is CASSSHGGASDTQYF. The CDR3 DNA reads TGTGCCAGCAGTTCCCACGGGGGGGCCTCAGATACGCAGTATTTT.

The chain employs TRBV29-1 and TRBJ2-7; D uncertain. V was pared by 6 bases and J by 2 bases, with 8 bases between. Germline CDR1 SQVTM, CDR2 ANQGSEA. The CDR3 covers 11 residues. The CDR3 region is CSVRKTYEQYF. The CDR3 DNA follows: TGCAGCGTCAGGAAGACCTACGAGCAGTACTTC.

Only a few counts were recorded for this clonotype. CDR3 loop: CAISRENEQYF. The CDR3 bases are TGTGCCATCAGTCGGGAAAACGAGCAGTACTTC. J is TRBJ2-7 and V is TRBV10-3; weak D call: TRBD2 (5 bases). CDR1 and CDR2 (germline): ENHRY, SYGVKD. Trimming removed 5 bases from V and 5 bases from J, with 7 bases in between. The CDR3 consists of 11 residues.

The chain uses TRBV2 and TRBJ2-7, with D hard to call. CDR1 and CDR2 from the germline V gene are SNHLY and FYNNEI. The CDR3 sequence is 12 residues long. Trimming took 0 bases from V and 5 from J, leaving 5 bases between them. CDR3: CASSEARHEQYV. DNA of the CDR3: TGTGCCAGCAGTGAAGCTCGGCACGAGCAGTACGTC.

This clonotype showed up many times. V usage is TRBV7-2 and J usage is TRBJ2-5, with 7 bases aligning to TRBD2. In germline, CDR1 is SGHTA, CDR2 FQGNSA. After removal of 5 bases from V and 5 bases from J, the junction contained 8 bases not matched to a gene. CDR3 length: 14 amino acids. The CDR3 DNA is TGTGCCAGCAGCCCAGTGCGGGGGAGGGAGACCCAGTACTTC. It encodes CASSPVRGRETQYF.